Listed below are T cell receptor beta chains from one sample, sequenced in a study of T cells in Graves' hyperthyroidism and ophthalmopathy. TCRdb re-analysed the multiplex PCR reads in MiXCR, keeping a single row per CDR3 protein. The sample includes a few hundred thousand distinct CDR3 sequences, around 13% of them seen just once. What was sequenced was blood. The receptors derive from a woman younger than 30 with Graves' hyperthyroidism. The CDR3 runs from the conserved cysteine through the conserved F or W. The size field is filled for only some rows; it gives once, few, many or a size class.

>TRBJ2-1|TRBV5-1|many
CASSLSYNEQFF
>TRBJ1-1|TRBV2|many
CASTPQGMNTEAFF
>TRBJ2-2|TRBV28|many
CASSYVGELFF
>TRBJ1-2|TRBV7-9|-
CASSYGRTHPGYTF
>TRBJ1-1|TRBV18|many
CASSPLSGGGKAVEAFF
>TRBJ2-1|TRBV27|many
CASSLNGRGYTYNEQFF
>TRBJ1-4|TRBV6-1|-
CASSDALELFF
>TRBJ1-2|TRBV20-1|many
CSATGGLGYTF
>TRBJ1-1|TRBV19|few
CASSPSVAGSTEAFF
>TRBJ2-1|TRBV28|few
CASSFLGGMQFF
>TRBJ2-3|TRBV5-1|-
CASSLELAGYTDTQYF
>TRBJ2-7|TRBV10-2|many
CASSDIGEQYF
>TRBJ2-1|TRBV7-9|few
CASSGVTYYNEQFF
>TRBJ2-3|TRBV20-1|few
CSAHPGTSGTDTQYF